This TCR beta chain stems from a study of cytomegalovirus exposure and HLA in healthy donors. Overall study results and limits: When presence/absence was analysed, sequencing depth was taken to be roughly uniform across donors. Exclusion as indistinguishable affected some V segments, including TRBV6-2 and TRBV6-3. Altogether, 164 TCR beta chains were recorded as cytomegalovirus-associated.

There are 17 residues in the CDR3. With 7 bases clipped from V and 0 bases from J, the junction kept 12 bases outside the gene matches. Germline CDR1 is MNHEY and CDR2 is SMNVEV (reference sequence). PCR involved 60 Vbeta and 13 Jbeta primers. Data came from immunoSEQ multiplex PCR; TCRdb stores just in-frame clones and leaves some out. The table records approximately 170,000 clones, around 75% of them present only once. Regarding donors, all were healthy bone marrow donors. On this clone: Antigen unknown.

The sample consisted of PBMCs. The chain recombines TRBV27 with TRBJ1-1; 9 positions match TRBD1. This TCR was recovered from a woman between 25 and 40 years old in good health and CMV-seropositive. CDR3 sequence (DNA): TGTGCCAGCATCCCCACCGGGACAGGGAAAGTGAACACTGAAGCTTTCTTT. This gives the protein CASIPTGTGKVNTEAFF.